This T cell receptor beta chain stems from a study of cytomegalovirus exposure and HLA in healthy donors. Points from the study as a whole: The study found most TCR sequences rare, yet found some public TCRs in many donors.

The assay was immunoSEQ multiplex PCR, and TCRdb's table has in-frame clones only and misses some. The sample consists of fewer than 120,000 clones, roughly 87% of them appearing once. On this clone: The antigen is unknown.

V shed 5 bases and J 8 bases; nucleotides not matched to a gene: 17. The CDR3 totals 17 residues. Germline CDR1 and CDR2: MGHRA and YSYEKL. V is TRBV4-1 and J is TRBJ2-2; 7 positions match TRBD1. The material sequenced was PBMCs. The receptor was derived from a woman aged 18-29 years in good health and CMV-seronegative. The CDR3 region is CASSSTPRGIRVGELFF. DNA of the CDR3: TGCGCCAGCAGCTCAACGCCCAGGGGGATTCGAGTGGGGGAGCTGTTTTTT.